A selection of T cell receptor beta chains follows, all from one sample in a study of tumor-infiltrating lymphocytes in primary liver carcinoma. TCRdb fed the multiplex PCR reads into MiXCR, producing one record per CDR3 protein. The data hold 35,000 to 40,000 distinct CDR3 sequences, with 60% to 80% observed a single time. Material for sequencing was tumor-adjacent normal liver tissue. The receptors come from a man aged 35-49 years with primary liver carcinoma and hepatitis B virus infection. CDR3s include the opening cysteine and the closing phenylalanine or tryptophan. Fields, in order: D gene, clone size, V gene, J gene, CDR3 DNA, CDR3 protein. D genes are given only for firm matches. Expanded clones get a size class; other rows say once, few or many, or leave the size out.

d_gene: TRBD2
abundance: NA
v_gene: TRBV6-1
j_gene: TRBJ2-1
CDR3nt: TGTGCCCGCTGGTCCGGGAGGGTCCTCAATGAGCAGCTCTTC
CDR3aa: CARWSGRVLNEQLF

d_gene: TRBD2
abundance: NA
v_gene: TRBV4-3
j_gene: TRBJ2-1
CDR3nt: TGCGTCAGCAGCCAGGGACTAGTGGGAAAATTAGATGAACAGTTCTTC
CDR3aa: CVSSQGLVGKLDEQFF

d_gene: NA
abundance: NA
v_gene: TRBV7-9
j_gene: TRBJ2-7
CDR3nt: TGTGACAGCAGCTCTGAGAATTCCTACGAGCAGTACTTC
CDR3aa: CDSSSENSYEQYF

d_gene: NA
abundance: NA
v_gene: TRBV11-2
j_gene: TRBJ2-5
CDR3nt: TGTGCCGGCAGCTTAGAGTCCGAGATATCGATGGAGACCCAGTACTTC
CDR3aa: CAGSLESEISMETQYF

d_gene: NA
abundance: NA
v_gene: TRBV11-2
j_gene: TRBJ2-1
CDR3nt: TGTGCCAGCAGCTTTGGGAGAGGGGGGCGCATCAAGGAGCAGTTCTTC
CDR3aa: CASSFGRGGRIKEQFF

d_gene: TRBD2
abundance: NA
v_gene: TRBV6-5
j_gene: TRBJ2-1
CDR3nt: TGTGCCAGCAGTTACTCCGGGACTACCGGGAGAGGGAATAGGCAGTTCTTC
CDR3aa: CASSYSGTTGRGNRQFF

d_gene: TRBD2
abundance: NA
v_gene: TRBV4-1
j_gene: TRBJ2-5
CDR3nt: TGCGCCAGCAGTCCTATAGCGGGAGGGCCGCAAGAGACCCAGTGCTTC
CDR3aa: CASSPIAGGPQETQCF

d_gene: NA
abundance: NA
v_gene: TRBV11-3
j_gene: TRBJ1-1
CDR3nt: TGTACAAGCAGCCGCGGGGGGTCAGGGGAGGCTGAAGCTTTCTTT
CDR3aa: CTSSRGGSGEAEAFF

d_gene: TRBD1
abundance: NA
v_gene: TRBV6-6
j_gene: TRBJ2-1
CDR3nt: TGCGACAACAGTTACTCGGTGGGACAGGGCATACACAATGAGCAGTTCTTC
CDR3aa: CDNSYSVGQGIHNEQFF

d_gene: NA
abundance: NA
v_gene: TRBV7-9
j_gene: TRBJ2-5
CDR3nt: TGTGCCTGCAGCTCCCTAGCTGGCGAAGAGACCCAGTACTTC
CDR3aa: CACSSLAGEETQYF

d_gene: NA
abundance: NA
v_gene: TRBV6-1
j_gene: TRBJ2-2
CDR3nt: TGTGCCAGCAGCATTGAGGTTGGGGTCCCCGGGGGGCTGTTTTTT
CDR3aa: CASSIEVGVPGGLFF

d_gene: TRBD2
abundance: NA
v_gene: TRBV5-1
j_gene: TRBJ2-7
CDR3nt: TGCGCCAGCAGGGCCGGCACTAGCGGTTACGAGCACTACTTC
CDR3aa: CASRAGTSGYEHYF

d_gene: NA
abundance: many
v_gene: TRBV28
j_gene: TRBJ2-7
CDR3nt: TGTGCCAGCAGTGGCAGCCCGGGGCTCGGCTCCTACGAGCAGTACTTC
CDR3aa: CASSGSPGLGSYEQYF

d_gene: NA
abundance: once
v_gene: TRBV6-2/TRBV6-3
j_gene: TRBJ2-7
CDR3nt: TGTGCCAGCAGTTACAGCCTAGCGAGAGGGCCTCTCCCCTCCTACGAGCAGCACTTC
CDR3aa: CASSYSLARGPLPSYEQHF

d_gene: NA
abundance: NA
v_gene: TRBV4-3
j_gene: TRBJ1-2
CDR3nt: TGCGCAAGCAGCCAAGAACAGGACTCAAACTATGGCTACACCTTC
CDR3aa: CASSQEQDSNYGYTF

d_gene: TRBD1
abundance: many
v_gene: TRBV20-1
j_gene: TRBJ2-1
CDR3nt: TGCAGTGCCAGGGGGCAGGGAGATTACAATGAGCAGTTCTTC
CDR3aa: CSARGQGDYNEQFF

d_gene: NA
abundance: NA
v_gene: TRBV29-1
j_gene: TRBJ2-3
CDR3nt: TGCAGTGCCGGGACGGGAGCCGGCCCAGATACGCAGTATTTT
CDR3aa: CSAGTGAGPDTQYF

d_gene: NA
abundance: NA
v_gene: TRBV29-1
j_gene: TRBJ2-7
CDR3nt: TGCAACGCCATGACATCTAGGACCGACACTCCCTATGAGCAGTACTTC
CDR3aa: CNAMTSRTDTPYEQYF

d_gene: TRBD2
abundance: NA
v_gene: TRBV4-3
j_gene: TRBJ2-1
CDR3nt: TGTGCTAGCAGCCAAGATCTGCGGGGGGCGTACTACAATGAGCAGTTCTTC
CDR3aa: CASSQDLRGAYYNEQFF

d_gene: NA
abundance: NA
v_gene: TRBV7-9
j_gene: TRBJ2-3
CDR3nt: TGTACCAGCAGCTTAGATAGAGGGTGGCGGCGTACAGATACGCAGTATTTT
CDR3aa: CTSSLDRGWRRTDTQYF

d_gene: NA
abundance: many
v_gene: TRBV28
j_gene: TRBJ2-7
CDR3nt: TGTGCCAGCAGTTTCAGGCGGTACGAGCAGTACTTC
CDR3aa: CASSFRRYEQYF

d_gene: NA
abundance: NA
v_gene: TRBV7-8
j_gene: TRBJ2-7
CDR3nt: TGTGCCACCAGCCCACCCGCATGTACGGTTCCCACCTCCTACGAGCAGTACTTC
CDR3aa: CATSPPACTVPTSYEQYF

d_gene: TRBD2
abundance: NA
v_gene: TRBV29-1
j_gene: TRBJ2-4
CDR3nt: TGCAATGTTGGAGGGCGGGGGGCTGGAAACATTCGGTACTTC
CDR3aa: CNVGGRGAGNIRYF

d_gene: NA
abundance: many
v_gene: TRBV2
j_gene: TRBJ2-3
CDR3nt: TGTGCCAGCAGTATACAGGTACCCACAGATACGCAGTATTTT
CDR3aa: CASSIQVPTDTQYF

d_gene: NA
abundance: NA
v_gene: TRBV7-9
j_gene: TRBJ2-3
CDR3nt: TGTGCCAGCAGCGTATTAGGGGGTCAGTCCCAGTATTTT
CDR3aa: CASSVLGGQSQYF

d_gene: TRBD1
abundance: few
v_gene: TRBV6-1
j_gene: TRBJ1-1
CDR3nt: TGTGCCAGCAGCGAAGGTGAAGGGCAGGGGGCTAACACTGAGGCTTCCTTT
CDR3aa: CASSEGEGQGANTEASF

d_gene: NA
abundance: once
v_gene: TRBV12-3/TRBV12-4
j_gene: TRBJ2-1
CDR3nt: TGTGCCATCAGTTTAACTGCGGCTAACGGGCAGTTATTC
CDR3aa: CAISLTAANGQLF

d_gene: NA
abundance: NA
v_gene: TRBV7-8
j_gene: TRBJ2-3
CDR3nt: TGTGCCAGCAGCTTATGGGTTGGATCCGTGATGGCATTAAAGATAAATACGCAGTATTTT
CDR3aa: CASSLWVGSVMALKINTQYF

d_gene: NA
abundance: NA
v_gene: TRBV7-9
j_gene: TRBJ1-2
CDR3nt: TGTGCCAGCAACTTAAGACCGGGAGAGGCACCCCCTTGGTATGGCTACACCTTC
CDR3aa: CASNLRPGEAPPWYGYTF

d_gene: TRBD2
abundance: NA
v_gene: TRBV5-5
j_gene: TRBJ2-2
CDR3nt: TGTGCCAGCAGCTTGGCGGCGGGAGTGAGCGGGGAACTGTTTTTT
CDR3aa: CASSLAAGVSGELFF

d_gene: TRBD1
abundance: NA
v_gene: TRBV6-5
j_gene: TRBJ1-3
CDR3nt: TGTACCAGCAGCTTCGGACAGGGGAGAGTGGGAAACACCGTATATTTT
CDR3aa: CTSSFGQGRVGNTVYF

d_gene: NA
abundance: NA
v_gene: TRBV5-5
j_gene: TRBJ2-1
CDR3nt: TGTGTCAGCAGCTACCGAAAGGGCAATGAGCAGTTCTTC
CDR3aa: CVSSYRKGNEQFF

d_gene: NA
abundance: NA
v_gene: TRBV29-1
j_gene: TRBJ2-3
CDR3nt: TGCAGCGTTGGCCATATTCGGGCAGATACGCTGTATTTT
CDR3aa: CSVGHIRADTLYF

d_gene: TRBD1
abundance: NA
v_gene: TRBV29-1
j_gene: TRBJ2-3
CDR3nt: TGCAGCATTGCCAGGGGGCCAGAAGATACGCAGTATTTT
CDR3aa: CSIARGPEDTQYF

d_gene: NA
abundance: NA
v_gene: TRBV11-1
j_gene: TRBJ2-1
CDR3nt: TGTGCCAGCAGCGATACTAGCTCATCCTACAATGAGCAGCTCTTC
CDR3aa: CASSDTSSSYNEQLF

d_gene: TRBD1
abundance: medium-sized
v_gene: TRBV6-6
j_gene: TRBJ1-1
CDR3nt: TGTGCCAGCAGCACAGGGGGGACTACTGAAGCTTTCTTT
CDR3aa: CASSTGGTTEAFF